This T cell receptor (beta chain) stems from a study of tumor and adjacent non-tumor tissue in lung cancer. Whole-study results and caveats: Tumor repertoires had a smaller top 100 clone share than normal lung. TCR diversity was significantly greater in tumor than normal lung tissue.

The library came from three nested PCR rounds adapted from ARM-PCR protocols. Via MiXCR, TCRdb re-called the multiplex PCR reads, giving one row per CDR3 protein. The table includes approximately 120,000 distinct CDR3 sequences, 50% to 70% detected once. The CDR3 totals 16 residues. Germline loops: CDR1 MDHEN, CDR2 SYDVKM. The ends were cut back, 5 bases at V and 4 bases at J, with 18 bases in the middle. RNA was extracted from bulk tissue without any cell sorting. The normal lung tissue was taken more than 3 cm from the tumor edge. Note on this clonotype: What it binds is unknown.

This clonotype was sampled from a man aged 55 to 70 with non-small cell lung cancer. The specimen sequenced was distant non-tumor lung tissue. V is TRBV28 and J is TRBJ1-5; weak D call: TRBD1 (6 bases). In DNA, the CDR3 is TGTGCCAGCAGTGTACCCGGGACACGGATGAATCAGCCCCAGCATTTT. This sequence encodes CASSVPGTRMNQPQHF.